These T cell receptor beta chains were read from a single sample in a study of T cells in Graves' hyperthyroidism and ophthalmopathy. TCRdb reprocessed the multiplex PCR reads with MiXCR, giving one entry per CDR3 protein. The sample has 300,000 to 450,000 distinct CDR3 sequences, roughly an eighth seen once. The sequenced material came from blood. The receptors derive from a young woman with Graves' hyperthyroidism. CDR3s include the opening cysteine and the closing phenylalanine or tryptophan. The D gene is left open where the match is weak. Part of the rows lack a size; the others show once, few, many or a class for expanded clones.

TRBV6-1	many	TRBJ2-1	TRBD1	CASRDQDRGKAEQFF	TGTGCCAGCAGAGACCAGGACAGGGGGAAAGCGGAGCAGTTCTTC
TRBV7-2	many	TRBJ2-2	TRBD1	CASRGTGGPGELFF	TGTGCCAGCAGGGGGACAGGGGGGCCCGGGGAGCTGTTTTTT
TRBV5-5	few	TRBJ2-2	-	CASTLHLVAGELFF	TGTGCCAGCACCTTGCACTTAGTTGCCGGGGAGCTGTTTTTT
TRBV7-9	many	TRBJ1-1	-	CASSLVETTEAFF	TGTGCCAGCAGCTTAGTAGAGACCACTGAAGCTTTCTTT
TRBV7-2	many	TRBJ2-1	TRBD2	CASSLPDGRDGWFSSYNEQFF	TGTGCCAGCAGCTTGCCTGACGGGAGGGACGGATGGTTCAGCTCCTACAATGAGCAGTTCTTC
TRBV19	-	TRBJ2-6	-	CASSIEEIAWGANVLTF	TGTGCCAGTAGTATCGAGGAGATCGCGTGGGGGGCCAACGTCCTGACTTTC
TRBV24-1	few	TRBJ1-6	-	CATSESGFNSPLHF	TGTGCCACCAGTGAATCGGGTTTTAATTCACCCCTCCACTTT
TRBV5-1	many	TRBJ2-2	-	CASSLGTDTGELFF	TGCGCCAGCAGCTTGGGGACGGACACCGGGGAGCTGTTTTTT
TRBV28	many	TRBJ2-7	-	CASSDGGRLDEQYF	TGTGCCAGCTCCGACGGGGGGCGGTTAGATGAGCAGTACTTC
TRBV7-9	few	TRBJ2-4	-	CASSLESIQYF	TGTGCCAGCAGCTTAGAGAGCATTCAGTACTTC
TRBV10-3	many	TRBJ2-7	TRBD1	CATGPGQETYEQYF	TGTGCCACCGGACCGGGACAGGAGACCTACGAGCAGTACTTC
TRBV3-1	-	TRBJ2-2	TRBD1	CASSPSGQVPGELFF	TGTGCCAGCAGCCCGTCGGGACAGGTCCCCGGGGAGCTGTTTTTT
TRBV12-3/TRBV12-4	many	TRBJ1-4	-	CASSLRRATNEKLFF	TGTGCCAGCAGTTTACGGCGTGCAACTAATGAAAAACTGTTTTTT
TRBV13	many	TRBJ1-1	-	CASSSVPGTIAFF	TGTGCCAGCAGTTCAGTCCCCGGGACAATAGCTTTCTTT
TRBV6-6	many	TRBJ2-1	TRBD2	CASSYSGEGEQFF	TGTGCCAGCAGTTACTCGGGGGAGGGAGAGCAGTTCTTC
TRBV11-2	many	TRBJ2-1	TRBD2	CASSARGTEASGSNGRGYNEQFF	TGTGCCAGCAGCGCCCGGGGGACGGAGGCTAGCGGGAGCAATGGTCGAGGCTACAATGAGCAGTTCTTC
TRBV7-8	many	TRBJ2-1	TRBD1	CASSPSPNRDRIYNEQFF	TGTGCCAGCAGCCCCTCCCCCAACAGGGACAGAATCTACAATGAGCAGTTCTTC
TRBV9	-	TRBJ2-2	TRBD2	CASSAPSGGGELFF	TGTGCCAGCAGCGCTCCCAGCGGGGGAGGGGAGCTGTTTTTT
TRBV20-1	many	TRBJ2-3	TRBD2	CSARIGRGGTDTQYF	TGCAGTGCTAGAATTGGACGGGGGGGCACAGATACGCAGTATTTT
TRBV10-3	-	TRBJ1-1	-	CDISESAGTKEAFF	TGTGACATCAGTGAGTCTGCGGGGACCAAAGAAGCTTTCTTT
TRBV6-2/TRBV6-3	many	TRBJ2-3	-	CASSYPPPTDTQYF	TGTGCCAGCAGTTACCCCCCCCCCACAGATACGCAGTATTTT
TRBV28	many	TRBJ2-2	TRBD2	CASSLGGGSDTGELFF	TGTGCCAGCAGTTTAGGTGGCGGGAGTGACACCGGGGAGCTGTTTTTT
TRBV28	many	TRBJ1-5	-	CASSFEARGIKGRPQHF	TGTGCCAGCAGTTTTGAGGCCCGGGGGATTAAGGGACGGCCCCAGCATTTT
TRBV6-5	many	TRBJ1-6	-	CASSYYRDGNSPLHF	TGTGCCAGCAGTTACTACCGGGACGGTAATTCACCCCTCCACTTT
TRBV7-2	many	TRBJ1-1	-	CASSLRYNTEAFF	TGTGCCAGCAGCTTACGGTATAACACTGAAGCTTTCTTT
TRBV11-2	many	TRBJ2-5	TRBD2	CASSPNLAGLQETQYF	TGTGCCAGCAGCCCAAATCTAGCGGGGTTACAAGAGACCCAGTACTTC
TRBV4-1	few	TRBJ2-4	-	CASSQGLAKNIQYF	TGCGCCAGCAGCCAAGGACTAGCCAAAAACATTCAGTACTTC
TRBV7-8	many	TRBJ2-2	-	CASSLMEMSLTGELFF	TGTGCCAGCAGCTTAATGGAGATGAGCCTCACCGGGGAGCTGTTTTTT
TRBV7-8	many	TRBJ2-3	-	CASSLGMSTDTQYF	TGTGCCAGCAGCTTAGGGATGAGCACAGATACGCAGTATTTT
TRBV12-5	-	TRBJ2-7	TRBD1	CASGFGDRGSYEQYF	TGTGCTAGTGGTTTCGGGGACAGGGGTTCCTACGAGCAGTACTTC
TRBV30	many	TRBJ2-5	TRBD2	CAWSAGLAGETQYF	TGTGCCTGGAGTGCCGGACTAGCGGGAGAGACCCAGTACTTC
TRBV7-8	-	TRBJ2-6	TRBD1	CASSVRTGAPGANVLTF	TGTGCCAGCAGCGTACGAACAGGGGCTCCTGGGGCCAACGTCCTGACTTTC
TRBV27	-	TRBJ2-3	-	CASSLRGGWTDTQYF	TGTGCCAGCAGTCTCAGGGGAGGTTGGACAGATACGCAGTATTTT
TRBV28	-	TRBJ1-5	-	CASSLCKVGLGCQPQHF	TGTGCCAGCAGTTTATGCAAGGTGGGATTGGGGTGTCAGCCCCAGCATTTT
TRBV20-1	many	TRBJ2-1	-	CSARRGTGLRAYNEQFF	TGCAGTGCGAGAAGGGGAACGGGACTTCGAGCCTACAATGAGCAGTTCTTC
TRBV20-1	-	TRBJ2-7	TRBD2	CSATTSGYEQYF	TGCAGTGCTACGACTAGCGGCTACGAGCAGTACTTC
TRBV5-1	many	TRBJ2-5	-	CASSLGVTSSEETQYF	TGCGCCAGCAGCTTGGGGGTGACGTCGTCCGAAGAGACCCAGTACTTC
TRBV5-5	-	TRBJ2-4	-	CASSFETGRDIQYF	TGTGCCAGCAGCTTTGAGACAGGTAGAGACATTCAGTACTTC
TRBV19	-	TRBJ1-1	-	CASSTGPLSPGARWNTEAFF	TGTGCCAGTAGCACAGGGCCCCTATCCCCCGGGGCTAGATGGAACACTGAAGCTTTCTTT
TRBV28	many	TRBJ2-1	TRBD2	CASIRSPGTSGSRMVEQFF	TGTGCCAGCATTCGAAGTCCCGGGACTAGCGGGAGTAGGATGGTTGAGCAGTTCTTC
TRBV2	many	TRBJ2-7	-	CASSELQGTYEQYF	TGTGCCAGCAGTGAACTCCAGGGGACCTACGAGCAGTACTTC